The 19 T cell receptor beta chains listed next were all sequenced from one sample in a study of siplizumab effects on memory and regulatory T cells. Assay: immunoSEQ multiplex PCR; the TCRdb copy retains only in-frame clones and omits some. Of about 62,000 clones in the sample, 79% were seen once. Sequencing was performed on memory CD4+ T cells sorted from blood. Receptors originate from a human donor in good health.

This rearrangement joins TRBV12-5 to TRBJ2-5; D is unclear. The CDR3 sequence is 13 residues long. The V end lost 1 base, the J end lost 3 bases, and 6 bases lay between the germline ends. Germline V gene data show CDR1 as LGHNT and CDR2 as FRNRAP. The CDR3 sequence is CASGLDPKETQYF. The CDR3 nucleotides read TGTGCTAGTGGTTTGGACCCGAAAGAGACCCAGTACTTC.

The genes are TRBV28 and TRBJ1-1; D not resolved. CDR1 is MDHEN, CDR2 SYDVKM, per germline. This CDR3 contains 14 residues. Trimming took off 5 bases at V and 6 bases at J, with 16 bases between the two ends. The chain's CDR3 is CASSGRGWSAEAFF. The CDR3 coding sequence is TGTGCCAGCAGTGGGCGCGGCTGGAGTGCTGAAGCTTTCTTT.

V usage is TRBV27 and J usage is TRBJ2-7, with 11 bases fitting TRBD2. Unmatched junction bases numbered 20, after V lost 4 bases and J lost 9 bases. The CDR3 length is 18 residues. Germline V gene data show CDR1 as MNHEY and CDR2 as SMNVEV (reference sequence). DNA of the CDR3: TGTGCCAGCAGTTACGGGACTAGCGGTTCTCGACGGGCCCTCATGCAGTACTTC. It codes for CASSYGTSGSRRALMQYF.

The CDR3 DNA reads as TGCGCCAGCAGCTATCTAGGGGAGACCCAGTACTTC. Translating gives CASSYLGETQYF. The chain uses TRBV5-1 and TRBJ2-5, with no clear D. Trimming stripped 3 bases from V and 5 bases from J, with 8 bases between. The CDR3 length is 12 residues. Germline V CDR1 and CDR2: SGHRS, YFSETQ.

The chain links TRBV19 to TRBJ2-5; D gene unclear. Germline-derived CDR1 and CDR2 are LNHDA and SQIVND (reference sequence). Trimming stripped 6 bases from V and 1 base from J, with 9 bases between. The CDR3 spans 13 residues. CDR3 sequence (DNA): TGTGCCAGTAGGGCCACCGGCCAAGAGACCCAGTACTTC. This gives the protein CASRATGQETQYF.

This clone was counted a few times. The CDR3 spells CASRTPKSYEQFF. CDR3 nucleotides: TGTGCCAGTAGGACTCCTAAGTCCTATGAGCAGTTCTTC. The V gene is TRBV6-1, the J gene TRBJ2-1; D is perhaps TRBD2 (5 bases). Trimming took off 9 bases at V and 8 bases at J, with 17 bases between the two ends. Germline V CDR1 and CDR2: MNHNS, SASEGT. This CDR3 is built from 13 residues.

In the case of this clone: Sequence at one end of the junction differs from germline and may be a read error. V is TRBV5-1 and J is TRBJ2-1; 14 bases are a match to TRBD2. The CDR3 loop spans 14 amino acids. The germline V gene has CDR1 SGHRS and CDR2 YFSETQ. CDR3 loop: CASSGSGLAGEVIF. The CDR3 DNA reads as TGCGCCAGCAGCGGGTCGGGACTAGCGGGGGAGGTTATCTTC. The full variable domain, completed using reference TRBV5-1 and TRBJ2-1, is KAGVTQTPRYLIKTRGQQVTLSCSPISGHRSVSWYQQTPGQGLQFLFEYFSETQRNKGNFPGRFSGRQFSNSRSEMNVSTLELGDSALYLCASSGSGLAGEVIFGPGTRLTVL.

The chain couples TRBV9 to TRBJ2-1; TRBD2 aligns across 13 bases. Looked up from germline, CDR1 is SGDLS and CDR2 is YYNGEE. This CDR3 contains 18 residues. Trimming took 0 bases from V and 7 from J; bases not matched to a gene: 10. CDR3 sequence (DNA): TGTGCCAGCAGCGTAGCCGGTGGGACTAGCGGGGCGTCGAATGAGCAGTTCTTC. It specifies CASSVAGGTSGASNEQFF.

The V and J genes are TRBV29-1 and TRBJ1-3; tentative D call: TRBD1 (6 bases). The CDR3 has 13 amino acids. Trimming took off 8 bases at V and 0 bases at J, with 11 bases between the two ends. Germline V gives CDR1 SQVTM, CDR2 ANQGSEA. The CDR3 DNA follows: TGCAGCTCCGCAGGGGCCTCTGGAAACACCATATATTTT. Its translation is CSSAGASGNTIYF. Combining the CDR3 with reference TRBV29-1 and TRBJ1-3 gives the whole variable domain SAVISQKPSRDICQRGTSLTIQCQVDSQVTMMFWYRQQPGQSLTLIATANQGSEATYESGFVIDKFPISRPNLTFSTLTVSNMSPEDSSIYLCSSAGASGNTIYFGEGSWLTVV.

About this clone: This specimen includes other DNA sequences encoding the same CDR3. The chain couples TRBV7-6 to TRBJ2-5; D uncertain. Germline CDR1 is SGHVS and CDR2 is FNYEAQ. The CDR3 totals 12 residues. The V gene lost 2 bases and the J gene lost 4 bases, with 5 bases spanning the gap. CDR3 residues: CASSLNRETQYF. CDR3 nucleotide sequence: TGTGCCAGCAGCTTAAATAGAGAGACCCAGTACTTC.

The V gene is TRBV5-4, the J gene TRBJ2-5, with 15 bases lining up with TRBD2. CDR1 and CDR2 from the germline V gene are SGHNT and YYREEE (reference sequence). The V gene end was trimmed by 5 bases and the J gene end by 6 bases; junction bases not matched to a gene: 2. The length of the CDR3 is 14 residues. The CDR3 here is CASRGTSGGKTQYF. CDR3 in DNA: TGTGCCAGCAGAGGGACTAGCGGGGGGAAGACCCAGTACTTC.

This chain uses TRBV5-4 with TRBJ2-3, with D hard to call. V was pared by 0 bases and J by 6 bases, with 2 bases between. The length of the CDR3 is 11 residues. Germline CDR1 SGHNT, CDR2 YYREEE (reference sequence). CDR3 residues: CASSLGDTQYF. DNA for the CDR3: TGTGCCAGCAGCTTGGGGGATACGCAGTATTTT.

This clone was picked up one time. V usage is TRBV7-2 and J usage is TRBJ2-1; D remains unclear. Germline V gene sequence: CDR1 SGHTA, CDR2 FQGNSA. V was trimmed by 0 bases and J by 9 bases, leaving 3 bases between them. The CDR3 covers 11 residues. CDR3 in amino acids: CASSLAFEQFF. The CDR3 nucleotides are TGTGCCAGCAGCTTAGCATTTGAGCAGTTCTTC.

The chain uses TRBV5-6 and TRBJ1-2; D might be TRBD1 (6 bases). The V and J ends lost 6 bases and 4 bases respectively, with 19 bases between them. Germline V gene sequence: CDR1 SGHDT, CDR2 YYEEEE. This CDR3 contains 15 residues. DNA for the CDR3: TGTGCCAGCATCGAAAGAGGGGGAACAAGCTATGGCTACACCTTC. It encodes CASIERGGTSYGYTF. Variable domain in full (rest from reference TRBV5-6 and TRBJ1-2): DAGVTQSPTHLIKTRGQQVTLRCSPKSGHDTVSWYQQALGQGPQFIFQYYEEEERQRGNFPDRFSGHQFPNYSSELNVNALLLGDSALYLCASIERGGTSYGYTFGSGTRLTVV.

The V gene is TRBV4-2, the J gene TRBJ1-4, with D unresolved. Trimming shortened V by 0 bases and J by 8 bases, and 22 bases separated the two germline ends. CDR3 size: 18 residues. Germline CDR1 and CDR2: LGHNA and YNFKEQ. The CDR3 coding sequence is TGTGCCAGCAGCCAAGAATTACGGAGCGCGGAGGTGGGGGAAAAACTGTTTTTT. Residues: CASSQELRSAEVGEKLFF.

V and J are TRBV19 and TRBJ1-6; D remains ambiguous. Germline V gives CDR1 LNHDA, CDR2 SQIVND (reference sequence). V lost 3 bases, J lost 6 bases, and 9 bases lay in between. This CDR3 comprises 14 residues. CDR3 amino acids: CASSMEGANSPLHF. In nucleotides, the CDR3 is TGTGCCAGTAGTATGGAGGGCGCTAATTCACCCCTCCACTTT.

This sequence joins TRBV19 and TRBJ2-3; the match to TRBD1 covers 9 bases. The CDR3 runs to 15 residues. V was pared by 5 bases and J by 2 bases, with 5 bases of the junction left unmatched. Germline V lookup: CDR1 LNHDA, CDR2 SQIVND (reference sequence). The CDR3 bases are TGTGCCAGTAGTCTAAGGACAGGGGACACAGATACGCAGTATTTT. The encoded protein is CASSLRTGDTDTQYF. The variable domain in full, completed from reference TRBV19 and TRBJ2-3, reads DGGITQSPKYLFRKEGQNVTLSCEQNLNHDAMYWYRQDPGQGLRLIYYSQIVNDFQKGDIAEGYSVSREKKESFPLTVTSAQKNPTAFYLCASSLRTGDTDTQYFGPGTRLTVL.

In DNA, the CDR3 is TGCGCCAGCAGCCGGGACAGTACAATCTACGAGCAGTACTTC. Translating gives CASSRDSTIYEQYF. The chain joins TRBV5-1 to TRBJ2-7; 7 bases line up with TRBD1. Germline CDR1 reads SGHRS; CDR2 reads YFSETQ. The CDR3 extends over 14 amino acids. With V trimmed by 4 bases and J by 3 bases, 7 bases remained unmatched.

This chain connects TRBV7-7 to TRBJ2-2; TRBD1 or TRBD2 may be the D gene (6 bases each). The ends were cut back, 3 bases at V and 6 bases at J, with 14 bases in the middle. The CDR3 runs 15 residues. Per germline, CDR1 SSHAT and CDR2 FNYEAQ (reference sequence). The CDR3 loop reads CASSLVRGRAGELFF. Written as DNA, the CDR3 is TGTGCCAGCAGCTTGGTACGGGGGCGGGCCGGGGAGCTGTTTTTT.